This is a list of T cell receptor beta chains from one sample in a study of OX40 agonist ivuxolimab in advanced cancers. Repertoires were generated with immunoSEQ multiplex PCR, while TCRdb's copy carries only in-frame clones and drops some. Found here are approximately 75,000 clones, around four fifths of them singletons; the top ten hold about 5.4%. The source was CD4+ or CD8+ T cells sorted from blood, collected in a trial of the OX40 agonist ivuxolimab. The receptors here all came from an adult with an advanced solid tumor such as melanoma, head and neck, liver or kidney cancer. Each CDR3 is given with its conserved first and last residue. A D gene is named only where the DNA matches it firmly. Where a row states a size, it is once, few, many or the class of an expanded clone; other rows omit it.

>TRBV9|TRBJ1-4|.|once
TGTGCCAGCAGCGTAGGGCAGGTCGGAGAAAAACTGTTTTTT
CASSVGQVGEKLFF
>TRBV5-1|TRBJ1-2|.|few
TGCGCCAGCAGCTTGGATCTCAGCACTAACTATGGCTACACCTTC
CASSLDLSTNYGYTF
>TRBV19|TRBJ2-7|TRBD1|few
TGTGCCAGTAGTATAGGCGACAGGGGGCAGTACTTC
CASSIGDRGQYF
>TRBV19|TRBJ1-1|.|.
TGTGCCAGTAGTCCCCGGGACACCCCTGAAGCTTTCTTT
CASSPRDTPEAFF
>TRBV29-1|TRBJ2-2|TRBD2|few
TGCAGCGCGGCTGTAGCGGGAGTGACCGGGGAGCTGTTTTTT
CSAAVAGVTGELFF
>TRBV5-1|TRBJ2-1|TRBD2|.
TGCGCCAGCAGCTTGGGCTCTGGTGGTCTTGGCGGGAGCTCCTACAATGAGCAGTTCTTC
CASSLGSGGLGGSSYNEQFF
>TRBV7-9|TRBJ1-5|TRBD1|once
TGTGCCAGCCGCGACAGGGACAATCAGCCCCAGCATTTT
CASRDRDNQPQHF
>TRBV7-9|TRBJ2-7|TRBD2|.
TGTGCCAGCAGCCCTGGACTAGCGGGAAGCGAGCAGTACTTC
CASSPGLAGSEQYF
>TRBV6-5|TRBJ1-1|.|.
TGTGCCAGCAGTAGAACGGGCCTTATGAACACTGAAGCTTTCTTT
CASSRTGLMNTEAFF
>TRBV6-6|TRBJ2-5|.|.
TGTGCCAGCAGTTCGACTCTTTTTGAGACCCAGTACTTC
CASSSTLFETQYF
>TRBV9|TRBJ2-2|TRBD1|.
TGTGCCAGCAGCCCTAGACAGGGGGCGAGCACCGGGGAGCTGTTTTTT
CASSPRQGASTGELFF
>TRBV7-2|TRBJ1-6|.|.
TGCGCCAGCAGCCTTATCCAGGGAAATTCACCCCTCCACTTT
CASSLIQGNSPLHF
>TRBV13|TRBJ1-4|TRBD1|once
TGTGCCAGCAGCTTGACAGGGGGCGATGAAAAACTGTTTTTT
CASSLTGGDEKLFF
>TRBV6-1|TRBJ2-7|.|.
TGTGCCAGCAGTGAAACTGGCAGGATCTACGAGCAGTACTTC
CASSETGRIYEQYF
>TRBV7-6|TRBJ2-2|.|few
TGTGCCAGCAGCTTAGCGTTCACCGGGGAGCTGTTTTTT
CASSLAFTGELFF
>TRBV5-4|TRBJ2-5|.|.
TGTGCCAGCAGCTTGGAGGGGGGGCCGTGGGAGACCCAGTACTTC
CASSLEGGPWETQYF
>TRBV14|TRBJ1-2|TRBD1|.
TGTGCCAGCAGCCAAACCCGACAGGGCTATGGCTACACCTTC
CASSQTRQGYGYTF
>TRBV6-6|TRBJ2-2|.|.
TGTGCCAGCAGTTACTCGGGGAAAAACACCGGGGAGCTGTTTTTT
CASSYSGKNTGELFF
>TRBV2|TRBJ2-1|TRBD2|.
TGTGCCAGCAGTGCCTACTTAATCAGCGGGGTAAGCTCCTACAATGAGCAGTTCTTC
CASSAYLISGVSSYNEQFF
>TRBV6-1|TRBJ2-2|.|.
TGTGCCAGCAGCCCAAGAGTGACCGGGGAGCTGTTTTTT
CASSPRVTGELFF
>TRBV19|TRBJ2-5|.|.
TGTGCCAGTAGTATAGGTCTAGTCGGAGAGACCCAGTACTTC
CASSIGLVGETQYF
>TRBV10-3|TRBJ2-7|TRBD2|once
TGTGCCATCAGTGAGTCGAGGGCTAGCGGGGCAACGACCTACGAGCAGTACTTC
CAISESRASGATTYEQYF
>TRBV21-1|TRBJ1-5|.|.
TGTGCCAGCAGCATGGGCAGCCGCAATCAGCCCCAGCATTTT
CASSMGSRNQPQHF
>TRBV13|TRBJ1-2|.|.
TGTGCCAGCAGCTTAAATCAGCCTGAAACAGACCAGGCCGGCTACACCTTC
CASSLNQPETDQAGYTF
>TRBV12-5|TRBJ1-1|.|.
TGTGCTAGTGCCCCCTCCGGGGTCATCACTGAAGCTTTCTTT
CASAPSGVITEAFF
>TRBV19|TRBJ2-1|.|once
TGTGCCAGTAGTCTTGAGGGTCTCTCCTACAATGAGCAGTTCTTC
CASSLEGLSYNEQFF
>TRBV7-9|TRBJ2-1|TRBD1|.
TGTGCCAGCAGCTTAAGGACAGGGGGAAATGAGCAGTTCTTC
CASSLRTGGNEQFF
>TRBV19|TRBJ1-4|TRBD1|once
TGTGCCAGTATCGACAGGGGATCAGCAACTAATGAAAAACTGTTTTTT
CASIDRGSATNEKLFF
>TRBV4-3|TRBJ2-4|TRBD2|.
TGCGCCAGCAGCTCAGAGGTTGGACTAGCGGGGGCTGGTGACAAAAACATTCAGTACTTC
CASSSEVGLAGAGDKNIQYF
>TRBV6-5|TRBJ1-3|.|.
TGTGCCAGCAGTTATGGGGGCGCCTCTGGAAACACCATATATTTT
CASSYGGASGNTIYF
>TRBV5-1|TRBJ2-1|TRBD1|.
TGCGCCAGCAGCCTGCCCGGGACAGGGCCCTACAATGAGCAGTTCTTC
CASSLPGTGPYNEQFF
>TRBV11-3|TRBJ2-3|.|medium-sized
TGTGCCAGCAGCCCCCGGAGGGGCACAGATACGCAGTATTTT
CASSPRRGTDTQYF
>TRBV27|TRBJ1-6|TRBD1|.
TGTGCCAGCAGTTTGGGGACAGGGAACTCCTATAATTCACCCCTCCACTTT
CASSLGTGNSYNSPLHF
>TRBV7-9|TRBJ2-1|.|once
TGTGCCAGCAGCTTAAATTATGGCCTGGGCGGCGGCAATGAGCAGTTCTTC
CASSLNYGLGGGNEQFF
>TRBV18|TRBJ1-5|.|few
TGTGCCAGCTCCCCAGGGCTAAATAGCAATCAGCCCCAGCATTTT
CASSPGLNSNQPQHF
>TRBV7-9|TRBJ2-4|.|.
TGTGCCAGCAGCTACGGCGGGGGCGGCAAAAACATTCAGTACTTC
CASSYGGGGKNIQYF
>TRBV11-3|TRBJ2-3|.|once
TGTGCCAGCAGCTTAACCGGGGTACCCACAGATACGCAGTATTTT
CASSLTGVPTDTQYF
>TRBV7-3|TRBJ2-3|TRBD1|.
TGTGCCAGCAGGGGCCCGACAGGGGCCAGTGGTTTC
CASRGPTGASGF
>TRBV6-5|TRBJ2-7|.|.
TGTGCCAGCAGTTACGACGGCTACGAGCAGTACTTC
CASSYDGYEQYF
>TRBV4-3|TRBJ2-3|.|.
TGCGCCAGCAGCCTTGAAGGGGGGGCCACAGATACGCAGTATTTT
CASSLEGGATDTQYF
>TRBV5-1|TRBJ1-6|TRBD1|.
TGCGCCAGCAGCTTGGGCGACAGGGAGAACTCACCCCTCCACTTT
CASSLGDRENSPLHF